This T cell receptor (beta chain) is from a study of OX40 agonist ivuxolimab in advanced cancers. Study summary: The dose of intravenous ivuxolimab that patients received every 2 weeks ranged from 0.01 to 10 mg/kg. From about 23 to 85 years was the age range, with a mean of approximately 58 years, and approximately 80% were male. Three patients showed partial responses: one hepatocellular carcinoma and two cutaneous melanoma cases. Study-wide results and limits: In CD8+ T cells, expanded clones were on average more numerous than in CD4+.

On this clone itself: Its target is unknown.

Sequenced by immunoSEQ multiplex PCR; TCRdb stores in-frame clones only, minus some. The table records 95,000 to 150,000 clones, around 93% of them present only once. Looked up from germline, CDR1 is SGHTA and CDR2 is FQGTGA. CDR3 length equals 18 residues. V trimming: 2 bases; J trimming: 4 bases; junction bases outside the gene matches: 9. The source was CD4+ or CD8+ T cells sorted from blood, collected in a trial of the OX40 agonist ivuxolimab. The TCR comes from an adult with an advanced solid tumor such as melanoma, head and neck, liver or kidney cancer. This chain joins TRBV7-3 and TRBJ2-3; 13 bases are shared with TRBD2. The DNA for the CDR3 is TGTGCCAGCAGCTTATCGCCTCGGACTAGCGGGAGCTCAGATACGCAGTATTTT. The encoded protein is CASSLSPRTSGSSDTQYF.